This T cell receptor beta chain was captured in a study of blood T cell repertoires in COVID-19. CDR1 is ENHRY, CDR2 SYGVKD, per germline. This CDR3 region has 17 residues. The V end lost 3 bases, the J end lost 8 bases, and 23 bases lay between the germline ends. The data were produced by immunoSEQ multiplex PCR, yet TCRdb's version contains in-frame clones alone and is incomplete. The sample lists approximately 100,000 clones, roughly 85% occurring once. The V gene is TRBV10-3, the J gene TRBJ1-5, with a possible D match to TRBD1 (6 bases). This receptor was taken from a human donor in a cohort sampled during active COVID-19. Sequenced sample: peripheral blood. The CDR3 DNA is TGTGCCATCAGTGAACGGGCTTTTAACCAGGGGAATGAGCCCCAGCATTTT. Its protein is CAISERAFNQGNEPQHF.